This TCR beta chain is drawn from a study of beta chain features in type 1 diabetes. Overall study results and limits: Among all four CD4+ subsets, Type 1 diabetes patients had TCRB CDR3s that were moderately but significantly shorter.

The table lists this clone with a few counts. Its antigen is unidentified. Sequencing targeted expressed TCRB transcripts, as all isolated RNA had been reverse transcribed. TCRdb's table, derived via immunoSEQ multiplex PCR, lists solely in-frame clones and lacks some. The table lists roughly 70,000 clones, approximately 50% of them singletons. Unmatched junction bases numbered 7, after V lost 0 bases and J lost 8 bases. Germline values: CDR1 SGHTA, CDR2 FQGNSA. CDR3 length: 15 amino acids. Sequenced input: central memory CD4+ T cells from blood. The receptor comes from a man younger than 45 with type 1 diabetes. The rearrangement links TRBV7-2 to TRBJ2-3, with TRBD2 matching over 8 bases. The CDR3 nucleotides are TGTGCCAGCAGCTTAGCTAGCGGGGAGGGTCGTACGCAGTATTTT. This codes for CASSLASGEGRTQYF.